This TCR beta chain derives from a study of tissue T cells after allogeneic stem cell transplantation. Broader study findings: Tissue-detected TCR repertoire was only partly captured by blood and spleen T cells. Anatomically similar tissues had similar TCR repertoires within each patient. The patient cohort was small and clinically heterogeneous, with limited sampling depth. Some tissue clones might be persisting host cells; their alloreactivity or antigen specificity was not determined.

V lost 2 bases to trimming and J lost 2 bases; unmatched junction nucleotides: 4. CDR1 and CDR2 from the germline V gene are NNHNN and SYGAGS (reference sequence). This CDR3 region has 16 residues. TCRdb keeps only in-frame clones here, not all; method: immunoSEQ multiplex PCR. This sample yields about 7,800 clones, of which 35% to 55% are seen a single time; 7% to 8.5% belongs to the top ten. Time point in this sample: mouse harvest day 7 after allogeneic transplant. Tail vein injection delivered 10^7 T-cell-depleted bone marrow cells and 10^6 splenic CD5+ T cells. Comments on this clone: Its specificity is unknown. The genes are named according to mouse. Read sequence stops 1 residue before the CDR3 end, and the germline J gene provides the missing end.

The sequenced sample was gut tissue. V usage is TRBV13-2 and J usage is TRBJ2-1, with 10 bases identical to TRBD2. This sequence originates from a female BALB/c mouse given C57BL/6 T cells with graft-versus-host disease after an allogeneic hematopoietic cell transplant. The part of the CDR3 DNA that was read is TGTGCCAGCGGTGACTGGGGGGGCGCCCACTATGCTGAGCAGTTC. Protein sequence: CASGDWGGAHYAEQF. The entire CDR3 reads CASGDWGGAHYAEQFF.